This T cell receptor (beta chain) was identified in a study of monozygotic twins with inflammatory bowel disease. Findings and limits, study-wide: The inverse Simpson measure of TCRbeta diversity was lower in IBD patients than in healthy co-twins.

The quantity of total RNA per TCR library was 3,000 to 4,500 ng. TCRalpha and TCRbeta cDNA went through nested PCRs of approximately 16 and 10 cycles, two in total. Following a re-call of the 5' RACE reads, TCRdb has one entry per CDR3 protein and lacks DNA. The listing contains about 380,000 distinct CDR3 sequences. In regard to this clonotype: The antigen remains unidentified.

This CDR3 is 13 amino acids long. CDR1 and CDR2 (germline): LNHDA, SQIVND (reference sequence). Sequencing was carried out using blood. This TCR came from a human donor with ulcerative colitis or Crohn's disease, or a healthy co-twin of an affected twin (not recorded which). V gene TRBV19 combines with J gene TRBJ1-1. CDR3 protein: CASTAFPTGEAFF.